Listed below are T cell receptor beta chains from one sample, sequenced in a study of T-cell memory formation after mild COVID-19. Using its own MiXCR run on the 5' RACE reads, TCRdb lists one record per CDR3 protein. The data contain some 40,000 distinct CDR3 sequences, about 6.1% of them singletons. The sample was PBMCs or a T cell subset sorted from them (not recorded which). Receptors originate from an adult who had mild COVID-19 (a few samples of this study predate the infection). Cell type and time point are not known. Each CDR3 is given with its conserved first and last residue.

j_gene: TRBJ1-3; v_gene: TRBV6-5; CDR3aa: CASSYFGTGASGNTIYF
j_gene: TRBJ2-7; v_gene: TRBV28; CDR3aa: CASSPRGGGSYEQYF
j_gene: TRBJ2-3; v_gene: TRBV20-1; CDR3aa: CSARPSSTDTQYF
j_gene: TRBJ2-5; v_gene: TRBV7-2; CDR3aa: CASSLSGGPQETQYF
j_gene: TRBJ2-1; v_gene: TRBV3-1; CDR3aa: CASRKEGTGGNEQFF
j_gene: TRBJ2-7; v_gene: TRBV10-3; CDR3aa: CAIRGQGGTYEQYF
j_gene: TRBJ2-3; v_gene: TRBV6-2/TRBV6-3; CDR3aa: CASSLGGVADTQYF
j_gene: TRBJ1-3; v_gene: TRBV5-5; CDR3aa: CASSLGGLSGNTIYF
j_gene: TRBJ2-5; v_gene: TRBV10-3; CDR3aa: CAISAFSGGPQETQYF
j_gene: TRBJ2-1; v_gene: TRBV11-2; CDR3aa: CASSPRGLSSYNEQFF
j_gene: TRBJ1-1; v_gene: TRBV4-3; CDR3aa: CASSQTWMNTEAFF
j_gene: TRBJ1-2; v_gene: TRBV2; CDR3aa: CTVGATYGYTF
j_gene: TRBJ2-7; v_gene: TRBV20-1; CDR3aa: CSASGLGGGSLYEQYF
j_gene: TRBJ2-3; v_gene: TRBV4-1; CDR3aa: CASSQFTDTQYF
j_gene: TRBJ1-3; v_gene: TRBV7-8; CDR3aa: CASSRRQGSGNTIYF
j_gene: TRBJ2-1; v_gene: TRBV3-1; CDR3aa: CASSLLAGGNEQFF
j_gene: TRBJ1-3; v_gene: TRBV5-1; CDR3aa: CASSMDGSSGNTIYF
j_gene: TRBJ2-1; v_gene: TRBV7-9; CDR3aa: CASSLGRGLDEQFF
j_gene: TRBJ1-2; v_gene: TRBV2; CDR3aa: CASSPSGGPQDGGYTF
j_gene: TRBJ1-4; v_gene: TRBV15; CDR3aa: CATSRAATNEKLFF
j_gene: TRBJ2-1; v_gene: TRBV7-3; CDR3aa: CASSPSLGGGAYNEQFF
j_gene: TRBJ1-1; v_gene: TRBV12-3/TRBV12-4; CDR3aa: CASSLDGSYNTEAFF
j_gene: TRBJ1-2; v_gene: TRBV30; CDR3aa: CAWSPGRGGLRGGYTF
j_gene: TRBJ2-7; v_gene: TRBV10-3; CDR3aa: CAVRGSYEQYF
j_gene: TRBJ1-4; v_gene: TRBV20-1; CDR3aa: CSAEYRGLEKLFF
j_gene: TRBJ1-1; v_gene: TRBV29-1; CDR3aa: CSVVSVEAFF
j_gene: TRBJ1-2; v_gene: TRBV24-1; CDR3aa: CATSDLYGYTF
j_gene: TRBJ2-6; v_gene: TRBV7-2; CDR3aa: CASSVQGGGANVLTF
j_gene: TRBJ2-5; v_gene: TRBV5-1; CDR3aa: CASSYQAQGTQETQYF
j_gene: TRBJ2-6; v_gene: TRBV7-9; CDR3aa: CASSPGPIHQTGANVLTF
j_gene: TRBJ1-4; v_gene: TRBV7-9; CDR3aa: CASSVRPGHTTNEKLFF
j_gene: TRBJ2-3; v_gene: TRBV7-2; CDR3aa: CASSLLGPGLAGGGATDTQYF
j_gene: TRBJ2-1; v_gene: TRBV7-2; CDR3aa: CASRASGSSYNEQFF